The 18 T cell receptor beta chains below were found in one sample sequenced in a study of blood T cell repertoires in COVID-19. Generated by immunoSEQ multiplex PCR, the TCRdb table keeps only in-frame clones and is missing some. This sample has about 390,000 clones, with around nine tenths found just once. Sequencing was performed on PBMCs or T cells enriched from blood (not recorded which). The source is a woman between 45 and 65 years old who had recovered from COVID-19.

The CDR3 sequence is CASSSLATGANYGYTF. The CDR3 DNA follows: TGTGCCAGCAGTTCTCTAGCGACGGGAGCTAACTATGGCTACACCTTC. The genes are TRBV6-5 and TRBJ1-2; unclear D gene. Trimming pared 4 bases from V and 0 bases from J, leaving 15 bases between. Germline loops: CDR1 MNHEY, CDR2 SVGAGI. This CDR3 comprises 16 residues.

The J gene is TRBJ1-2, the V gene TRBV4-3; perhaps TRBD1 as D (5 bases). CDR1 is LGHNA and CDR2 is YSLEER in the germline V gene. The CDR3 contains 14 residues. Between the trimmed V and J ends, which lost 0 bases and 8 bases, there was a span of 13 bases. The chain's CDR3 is CASSQDHQGGGYTF. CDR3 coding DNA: TGCGCCAGCAGCCAAGATCATCAGGGTGGCGGCTACACCTTC.

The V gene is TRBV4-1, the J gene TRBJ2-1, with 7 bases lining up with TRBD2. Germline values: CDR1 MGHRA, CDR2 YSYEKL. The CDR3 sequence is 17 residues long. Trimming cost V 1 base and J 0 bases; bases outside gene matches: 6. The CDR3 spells CASSQGASGTSYNEQFF. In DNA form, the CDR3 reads TGCGCCAGCAGCCAAGGGGCTAGCGGAACCTCCTACAATGAGCAGTTCTTC.

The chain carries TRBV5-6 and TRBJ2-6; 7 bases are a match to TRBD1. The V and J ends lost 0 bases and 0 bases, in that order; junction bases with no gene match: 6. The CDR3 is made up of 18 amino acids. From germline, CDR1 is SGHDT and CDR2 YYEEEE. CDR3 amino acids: CASSLGQGVSSGANVLTF. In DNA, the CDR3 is TGTGCCAGCAGCTTGGGGCAGGGGGTAAGCTCTGGGGCCAACGTCCTGACTTTC.

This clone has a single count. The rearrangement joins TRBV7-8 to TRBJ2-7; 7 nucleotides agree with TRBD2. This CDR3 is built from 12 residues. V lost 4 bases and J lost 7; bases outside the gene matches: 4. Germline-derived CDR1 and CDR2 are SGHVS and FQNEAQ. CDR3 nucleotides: TGTGCCAGCAGCTCCGGCGGGGGTGAGCAGTACTTC. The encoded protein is CASSSGGGEQYF. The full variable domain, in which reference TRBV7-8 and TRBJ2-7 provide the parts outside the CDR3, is GAGVSQSPRYKVAKRGQDVALRCDPISGHVSLFWYQQALGQGPEFLTYFQNEAQLDKSGLPSDRFFAERPEGSVSTLKIQRTQQEDSAVYLCASSSGGGEQYFGPGTRLTVT.

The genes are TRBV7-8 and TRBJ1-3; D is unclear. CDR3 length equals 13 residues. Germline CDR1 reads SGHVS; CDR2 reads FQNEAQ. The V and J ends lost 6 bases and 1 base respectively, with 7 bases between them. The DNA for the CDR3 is TGTGCCAGCAGACTACCTTCTGGAAACACCATATATTTT. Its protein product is CASRLPSGNTIYF.

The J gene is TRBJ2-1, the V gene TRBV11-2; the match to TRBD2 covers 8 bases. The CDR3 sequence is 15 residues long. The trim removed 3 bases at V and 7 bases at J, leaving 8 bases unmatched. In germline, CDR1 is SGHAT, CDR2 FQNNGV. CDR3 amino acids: CASSFTGGAMNEQFF. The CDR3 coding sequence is TGTGCCAGCAGCTTCACCGGGGGGGCCATGAATGAGCAGTTCTTC.

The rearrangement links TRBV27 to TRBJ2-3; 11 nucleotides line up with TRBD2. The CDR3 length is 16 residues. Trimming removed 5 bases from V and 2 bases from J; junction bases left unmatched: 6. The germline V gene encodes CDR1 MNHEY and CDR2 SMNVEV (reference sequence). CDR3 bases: TGTGCCAGCAGTCCGGGGACTAGCGGACCCACAGATACGCAGTATTTT. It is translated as CASSPGTSGPTDTQYF.

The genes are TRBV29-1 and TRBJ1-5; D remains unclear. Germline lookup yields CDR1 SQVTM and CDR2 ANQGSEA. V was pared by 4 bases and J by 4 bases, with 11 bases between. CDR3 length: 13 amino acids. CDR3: CSVGADLNQPQHF. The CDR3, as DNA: TGCAGCGTTGGGGCGGACTTAAATCAGCCCCAGCATTTT. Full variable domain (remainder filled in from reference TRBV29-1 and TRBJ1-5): SAVISQKPSRDICQRGTSLTIQCQVDSQVTMMFWYRQQPGQSLTLIATANQGSEATYESGFVIDKFPISRPNLTFSTLTVSNMSPEDSSIYLCSVGADLNQPQHFGDGTRLSIL.

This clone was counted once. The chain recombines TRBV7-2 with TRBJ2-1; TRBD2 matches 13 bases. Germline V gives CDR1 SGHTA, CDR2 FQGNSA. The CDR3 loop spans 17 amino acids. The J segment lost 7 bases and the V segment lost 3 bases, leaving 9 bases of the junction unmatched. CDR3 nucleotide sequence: TGTGCCAGCAGCTTGACTAGCGGGGGGCGAGGGTGGAATGAGCAGTTCTTC. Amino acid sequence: CASSLTSGGRGWNEQFF. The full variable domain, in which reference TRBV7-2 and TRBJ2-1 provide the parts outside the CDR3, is GAGVSQSPSNKVTEKGKDVELRCDPISGHTALYWYRQSLGQGLEFLIYFQGNSAPDKSGLPSDRFSAERTGGSVSTLTIQRTQQEDSAVYLCASSLTSGGRGWNEQFFGPGTRLTVL.

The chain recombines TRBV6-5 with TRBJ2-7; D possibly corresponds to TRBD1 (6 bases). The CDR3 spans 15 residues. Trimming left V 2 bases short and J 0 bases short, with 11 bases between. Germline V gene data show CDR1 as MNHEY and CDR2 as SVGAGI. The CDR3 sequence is CASSYLTGYSYEQYF. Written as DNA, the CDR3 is TGTGCCAGCAGTTACCTCACAGGGTACTCCTACGAGCAGTACTTC.

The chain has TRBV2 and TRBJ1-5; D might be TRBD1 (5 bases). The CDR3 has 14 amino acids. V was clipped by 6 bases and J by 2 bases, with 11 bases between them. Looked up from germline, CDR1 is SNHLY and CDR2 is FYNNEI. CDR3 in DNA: TGTGCCAGCAGGGGGCGGTCGGGCAATCAGCCCCAGCATTTT. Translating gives CASRGRSGNQPQHF.

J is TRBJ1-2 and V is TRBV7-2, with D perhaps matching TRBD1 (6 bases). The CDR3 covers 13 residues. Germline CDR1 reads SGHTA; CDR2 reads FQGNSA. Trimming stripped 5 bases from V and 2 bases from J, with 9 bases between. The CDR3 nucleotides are TGTGCCAGCAGCGAGGACAGAAACTATGGCTACACCTTC. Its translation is CASSEDRNYGYTF. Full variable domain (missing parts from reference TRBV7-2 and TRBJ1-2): GAGVSQSPSNKVTEKGKDVELRCDPISGHTALYWYRQSLGQGLEFLIYFQGNSAPDKSGLPSDRFSAERTGGSVSTLTIQRTQQEDSAVYLCASSEDRNYGYTFGSGTRLTVV.

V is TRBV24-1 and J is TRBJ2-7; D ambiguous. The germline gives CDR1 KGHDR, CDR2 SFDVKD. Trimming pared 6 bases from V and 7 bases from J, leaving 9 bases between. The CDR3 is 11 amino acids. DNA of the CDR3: TGTGCCACCAGTCCGAGCAGGGAGCAGTACTTC. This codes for CATSPSREQYF.

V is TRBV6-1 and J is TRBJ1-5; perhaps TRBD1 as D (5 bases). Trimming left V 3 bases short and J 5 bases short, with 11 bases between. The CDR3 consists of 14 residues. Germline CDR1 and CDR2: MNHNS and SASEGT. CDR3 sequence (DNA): TGTGCCAGCAGTGACAGCTTGGGGCATCAGCCCCAGCATTTT. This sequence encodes CASSDSLGHQPQHF.

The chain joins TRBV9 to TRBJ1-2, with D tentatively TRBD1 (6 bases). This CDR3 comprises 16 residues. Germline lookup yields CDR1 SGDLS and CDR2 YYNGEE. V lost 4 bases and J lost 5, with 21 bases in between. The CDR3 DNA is TGTGCCAGCAGCAGTCCAAGCAGGGGCCGTGGGTATGGCTACACCTTC. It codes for CASSSPSRGRGYGYTF.

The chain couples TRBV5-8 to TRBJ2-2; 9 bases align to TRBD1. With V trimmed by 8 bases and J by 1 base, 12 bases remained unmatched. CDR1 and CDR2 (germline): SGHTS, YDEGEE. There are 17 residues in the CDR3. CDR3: CASTPDRGPLNTGELFF. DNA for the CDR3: TGTGCCAGTACCCCGGACAGGGGCCCTTTGAACACCGGGGAGCTGTTTTTT.

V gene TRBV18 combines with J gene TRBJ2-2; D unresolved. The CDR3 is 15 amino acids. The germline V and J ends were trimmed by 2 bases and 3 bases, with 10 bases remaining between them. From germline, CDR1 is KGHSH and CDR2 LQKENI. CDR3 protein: CASSPIPTDTGELFF. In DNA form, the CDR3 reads TGTGCCAGCTCACCAATTCCCACAGACACCGGGGAGCTGTTTTTT.